These 14 T cell receptor beta chains were all obtained from the same sample, sequenced in a study of cytomegalovirus exposure and HLA in healthy donors. Primers included in the PCR were 60 Vbeta and 13 Jbeta primers. Sequenced by immunoSEQ multiplex PCR; TCRdb stores in-frame clones only, minus some. This sample's table reports 150,000 to 200,000 clones. The sample comprised PBMCs. Every receptor here comes from a man aged 25-40 years in good health and CMV-seronegative.

The CDR3 is CATSRSGLAANTGELFF. CDR3 bases: TGTGCCACCAGCAGATCCGGACTAGCGGCGAACACCGGGGAGCTGTTTTTT. The V and J genes are TRBV15 and TRBJ2-2; 10 bases are shared with TRBD2. J lost 0 bases, V lost 2 bases, and 3 bases had no gene match. This CDR3 has 17 residues. Germline lookup yields CDR1 LNHNV and CDR2 YYDKDF (reference sequence). The entire variable domain, with the rest obtained from reference TRBV15 and TRBJ2-2, is as follows: DAMVIQNPRYQVTQFGKPVTLSCSQTLNHNVMYWYQQKSSQAPKLLFHYYDKDFNNEADTPDNFQSRRPNTSFCFLDIRSPGLGDTAMYLCATSRSGLAANTGELFFGEGSRLTVL.

The V gene is TRBV5-1, the J gene TRBJ2-6; D uncertain. The CDR3 is 16 amino acids. Trimming shortened V by 6 bases and J by 0 bases, and 13 bases separated the two germline ends. Germline lookup yields CDR1 SGHRS and CDR2 YFSETQ. CDR3 in amino acids: CASTPLVASGANVLTF. Written as DNA, the CDR3 is TGCGCCAGCACCCCTTTGGTGGCCTCTGGGGCCAACGTCCTGACTTTC.

This sequence joins TRBV29-1 and TRBJ1-2; D unclear. V gave up 8 bases and J gave up 2 bases, with 12 bases separating them. The CDR3 extends over 12 amino acids. Germline loops: CDR1 SQVTM, CDR2 ANQGSEA. CDR3 bases: TGCAGCCCCTATCTTTGGAACTATGGCTACACCTTC. It specifies CSPYLWNYGYTF.

This rearrangement joins TRBV28 to TRBJ2-7; D unclear. Trimming took off 2 bases at V and 3 bases at J, with 8 bases between the two ends. The V gene's germline CDR1 is MDHEN and CDR2 SYDVKM. The CDR3 contains 13 residues. CDR3 sequence reads: CASSLNDIYEQYF. The CDR3 DNA reads as TGTGCCAGCAGTTTAAATGACATCTACGAGCAGTACTTC.

The V call is TRBV27, the J call TRBJ2-3; D is possibly TRBD2 (5 bases). The germline CDR1 and CDR2 sequences are MNHEY and SMNVEV (reference sequence). The CDR3 totals 15 residues. The V and J ends lost 6 bases and 0 bases respectively, with 13 bases between them. The CDR3 DNA follows: TGTGCCAGCAGGCTAGGCGGGCTAAGCACAGATACGCAGTATTTT. This sequence encodes CASRLGGLSTDTQYF.

The chain employs TRBV16 and TRBJ1-5, with D tentatively TRBD1 (6 bases). Germline V gives CDR1 KGHSY, CDR2 FQNENV. The ends were cut back, 1 base at V and 3 bases at J, with 7 bases in the middle. The CDR3 has 14 residues. The chain's CDR3 is CASSQWDINQPQHF. CDR3 sequence (DNA): TGTGCCAGCAGCCAATGGGACATCAATCAGCCCCAGCATTTT. The whole variable domain, remainder taken from reference TRBV16 and TRBJ1-5, is GEEVAQTPKHLVRGEGQKAKLYCAPIKGHSYVFWYQQVLKNEFKFLISFQNENVFDETGMPKERFSAKCLPNSPCSLEIQATKLEDSAVYFCASSQWDINQPQHFGDGTRLSIL.

This chain connects TRBV9 to TRBJ1-2; D is perhaps TRBD1 (6 bases). With 5 bases removed from V and 1 base from J, the gap between germline ends came to 15 bases. CDR1 and CDR2 (germline): SGDLS, YYNGEE. The CDR3 is 15 amino acids. Here the CDR3 DNA reads TGTGCCAGCAGAACGGAGGGGGGGGGTAACTATGGCTACACCTTC. Its translation: CASRTEGGGNYGYTF.

The chain combines TRBV6-5 with TRBJ2-5, with D possibly TRBD1 on 5 matching bases. Trimming removed 2 bases from V and 5 bases from J, with 9 bases in between. From germline, CDR1 is MNHEY and CDR2 SVGAGI. This CDR3 contains 13 residues. The CDR3 loop reads CASSYPGMETQYF. DNA of the CDR3: TGTGCCAGCAGTTACCCAGGGATGGAGACCCAGTACTTC.

V and J are TRBV28 and TRBJ1-2; no firm D call. CDR1 and CDR2 (germline): MDHEN, SYDVKM. The CDR3 extends over 14 amino acids. Trimming cost V 6 bases and J 5 bases, with 16 bases left between them. The DNA for the CDR3 is TGTGCCAGCAGCCTCAGGTTGTCGGTGTATGGCTACACCTTC. As protein: CASSLRLSVYGYTF.

The rearrangement links TRBV5-4 to TRBJ1-4; D is possibly TRBD1 (5 bases). Germline values: CDR1 SGHNT, CDR2 YYREEE (reference sequence). Trimming cost V 4 bases and J 7 bases, with 14 bases left between them. This CDR3 is 14 amino acids long. CDR3: CASSLGTLVEKLFF. The CDR3 DNA reads as TGTGCCAGCAGCCTCGGGACTCTGGTTGAAAAACTGTTTTTT. Drawing the rest from reference TRBV5-4 and TRBJ1-4, the complete variable domain is ETGVTQSPTHLIKTRGQQVTLRCSSQSGHNTVSWYQQALGQGPQFIFQYYREEENGRGNFPPRFSGLQFPNYSSELNVNALELDDSALYLCASSLGTLVEKLFFGSGTQLSVL.

The rearrangement joins TRBV7-9 to TRBJ1-2, with unresolved D. Germline V lookup: CDR1 SEHNR, CDR2 FQNEAQ (reference sequence). V lost 4 bases and J 6 bases, leaving 18 bases between the germline ends. The CDR3 length is 15 residues. The chain's CDR3 is CASSSNPSSIDGYTF. The DNA for the CDR3 is TGTGCCAGCAGCTCAAACCCTTCCTCTATTGATGGCTACACCTTC.

The gene calls are TRBV19 and TRBJ2-7; maybe TRBD2 (7 bases). This CDR3 is built from 15 residues. Germline V gene data show CDR1 as LNHDA and CDR2 as SQIVND (reference sequence). Trimming stripped 5 bases from V and 0 bases from J, with 14 bases between. The CDR3 DNA is TGTGCCAGTAGTCCAAACAGGGACTACTCCTACGAGCAGTACTTC. As protein: CASSPNRDYSYEQYF.

V gene TRBV5-6 combines with J gene TRBJ1-1; D is unclear. V lost 0 bases to trimming and J lost 1 base, with 13 bases between them. CDR1 and CDR2 (germline): SGHDT, YYEEEE. The CDR3 sequence is 16 residues long. The CDR3 sequence is CASSLVPAVGNTEAFF. The CDR3 region has the DNA TGTGCCAGCAGCTTGGTACCAGCGGTGGGGAACACTGAAGCTTTCTTT.

The rearrangement links TRBV28 to TRBJ1-1; D unclear. With 8 bases removed from V and 6 bases from J, the gap between germline ends came to 10 bases. The germline CDR1 and CDR2 sequences are MDHEN and SYDVKM. This CDR3 is 11 amino acids long. The CDR3, as DNA: TGTGCCAGCCACTACCGAGCTGAAGCTTTCTTT. This codes for CASHYRAEAFF.